These 28 T cell receptor beta chains originate from one sample sequenced in a study of regulatory T cells in long-lasting Graves disease (dated by TCRdb to about 2021). The intended sense of this specimen's time point label: newly diagnosed GD, antithyroid drugs for less than 3 months. RNA was extracted from PBMCs in TRIzol for both TCR sequencing and RNA sequencing. The library relied on multiplex PCR. TCRdb lists the instrument as Illumina HiSeq 4000. CDR3 regions were amplified by Arm-PCR with iRepertoire HTBI primers to construct TCR beta libraries. Using fastp trimming at Q25 and MiXCR clonotype assembly, TCRdb reanalyzed the public sequencing data and kept in-frame beta chains. One record per CDR3 amino acid sequence lists the most common genes and DNA. The sample data list 390,000 or so distinct CDR3 sequences, and 12% of these were observed just once. The ten largest make up under 20% of the sample.

This sample also belongs to another study, concerning T cells in Graves' hyperthyroidism and ophthalmopathy.

Here the sequenced sample was peripheral blood mononuclear cells (PBMCs), taken at new diagnosis, from a patient treated with antithyroid drugs. The receptors stem from a woman younger than 35 with Graves disease. Donor details come from another sample of the same person, matched by shared clones.

The chain links TRBV6-9 to TRBJ2-3; D ambiguous. Trimming removed 3 bases at V and 1 base at J, with 11 bases between. Germline lookup yields CDR1 MNHGY and CDR2 SVAAGI. This CDR3 is 15 amino acids long. The CDR3 region has the DNA TGTGCCAGCAGTTACTCCCGCTTCGGCACAGATACGCAGTATTTT. As protein: CASSYSRFGTDTQYF.

This clonotype appeared a single time. The chain links TRBV7-2 to TRBJ2-1, with 7 positions matching TRBD2. CDR1 and CDR2 (germline): SGHTA, FQGNSA. The J segment lost 1 base and the V segment lost 3 bases, leaving 6 bases of the junction unmatched. There are 16 residues in the CDR3. CDR3: CASSFSSGKSYNEQFF. CDR3 DNA sequence: TGTGCCAGCAGCTTTTCTAGCGGCAAATCCTACAATGAGCAGTTCTTC.

This chain links TRBV4-1 with TRBJ2-1; D not certain. Per germline, CDR1 MGHRA and CDR2 YSYEKL. Trimming cost V 1 base and J 0 bases, with 10 bases left between them. CDR3 length: 16 amino acids. CDR3 sequence (DNA): TGCGCCAGCAGCCAAGCGGACGCCCGCTCCTACAATGAGCAGTTCTTC. It specifies CASSQADARSYNEQFF.

The CDR3 DNA sequence: TGTGCCAGCAGCTTAGGGGGTAGCGGGAAAAATGAGCAGTTCTTC. Its protein product is CASSLGGSGKNEQFF. This chain connects TRBV11-3 to TRBJ2-1; 8 bases agree with TRBD2. The CDR3 is 15 amino acids. Germline V gene data show CDR1 as SGHNT and CDR2 as YENEEA. J lost 7 bases, V lost 1 base, and 6 bases had no gene match.

Turning to this clonotype: A much larger clone lies a single base off, so this may be a read error. V gene TRBV6-2 or TRBV6-3 combines with J gene TRBJ1-3; D unclear. V was shortened by 8 bases and J by 0 bases, with 11 bases between the two germline ends. Per germline, CDR1 MNHEY and CDR2 SVGEGT. The CDR3 loop spans 14 amino acids. The CDR3 DNA sequence: TGTGCCAGCGGCCCCCCGTTCTCTGGAAACACCATATATTTT. Amino acids: CASGPPFSGNTIYF.

The chain uses TRBV4-3 and TRBJ2-3; D ambiguous. Germline V gene sequence: CDR1 LGHNA, CDR2 YSLEER. The V end was cut by 1 base, the J end by 5 bases, with 7 bases between. There are 13 residues in the CDR3. CDR3 bases: TGCGCCAGCAGCCAAGTTCCGGGAGATACGCAGTATTTT. Translation gives CASSQVPGDTQYF.

In its sample, this clonotype was seen a few times. The chain is built from TRBV18 and TRBJ2-1, with 7 bases matching TRBD1. The CDR3 extends over 14 amino acids. Trimming removed 2 bases from V and 13 bases from J; junction bases left unmatched: 11. CDR1 KGHSH and CDR2 LQKENI come from the germline V gene. The CDR3 here is CASSPKGPDRVQFF. The DNA for the CDR3 is TGTGCCAGCTCACCAAAGGGTCCCGACAGGGTCCAGTTCTTC.

This clonotype showed up just a few times. The chain recombines TRBV20-1 with TRBJ2-2; TRBD2 agrees at 12 bases. The junction had 8 bases not matched to a gene; V was cut back by 6 bases and J by 6 bases. Per the germline V gene, CDR1 is DFQATT and CDR2 is SNEGSKA (reference sequence). This CDR3 comprises 15 residues. CDR3 nucleotide sequence: TGCAGTGCCACGGCGACTAGCGGGAGCGCCGGGGAGCTGTTTTTT. This gives the protein CSATATSGSAGELFF.

The V gene is TRBV10-3, the J gene TRBJ2-7; TRBD1 aligns across 7 bases. Germline loops: CDR1 ENHRY, CDR2 SYGVKD. V dropped 6 bases and J dropped 6; count of bases not matched to a gene: 8. CDR3 length: 13 amino acids. CDR3 DNA: TGTGCCATCAGACCGGGACAGCCATCCGAGCAGTACTTC. Protein sequence: CAIRPGQPSEQYF.

This clonotype was seen many times. This chain uses TRBV20-1 with TRBJ2-7; possible D gene TRBD2, 5 bases. V was pared by 4 bases and J by 1 base, with 8 bases between. The CDR3 contains 12 residues. Germline loops: CDR1 DFQATT, CDR2 SNEGSKA (reference sequence). CDR3 nucleotides: TGCAGTGCTACGAGGGATTCCTACGAGCAGTACGTC. Translated: CSATRDSYEQYV.

This clonotype appeared many times. The chain is built from TRBV7-3 and TRBJ1-1, with D maybe TRBD1 (5 bases). Trimming removed 5 bases at V and 0 bases at J, with 10 bases between. The CDR3 sequence is 14 residues long. Germline-derived CDR1 and CDR2 are SGHTA and FQGTGA. The CDR3 here is CASSQGRMNTEAFF. DNA of the CDR3: TGTGCCAGCAGCCAGGGCCGGATGAACACTGAAGCTTTCTTT.

The chain has TRBV25-1 and TRBJ1-1; no definite D call. The CDR3 consists of 16 residues. Trimming took off 6 bases at V and 8 bases at J, with 25 bases between the two ends. Germline V gene sequence: CDR1 MGHDK, CDR2 SYGVNS. The CDR3 is CASRPQLGPAASEAFF. The CDR3 DNA sequence: TGTGCCAGCAGACCTCAGCTGGGCCCCGCGGCGTCAGAAGCTTTCTTT.

The gene calls are TRBV4-2 and TRBJ1-3, with a possible D match to TRBD1 (5 bases). Trimming left V 4 bases short and J 0 bases short, with 10 bases between. The CDR3 totals 15 residues. Germline loops: CDR1 LGHNA, CDR2 YNFKEQ. This CDR3 reads CASSRGASSGNTIYF. CDR3 DNA sequence: TGTGCCAGCAGCCGAGGGGCTAGCTCTGGAAACACCATATATTTT.

As to this clonotype: Possible read error: a much larger clone is one base away. The chain uses TRBV20-1 and TRBJ2-5; 11 bases align to TRBD2. Germline CDR1 and CDR2: DFQATT and SNEGSKA (reference sequence). The CDR3 has 18 residues. CDR3: CSAREVSGLAGGYNEQLF. CDR3 nucleotides: TGCAGTGCCAGAGAGGTCTCGGGGCTAGCGGGGGGATACAATGAGCAGCTCTTC.

This clonotype was counted many times. This chain uses TRBV7-2 with TRBJ2-1; 10 bases line up with TRBD1. Germline V gives CDR1 SGHTA, CDR2 FQGNSA. The CDR3 spans 16 residues. Trimming at V came to 1 base and at J to 4 bases, leaving 4 bases not matched to a gene. CDR3 nucleotide sequence: TGTGCCAGCAGCTTAGTAGGGACAGGGGAGTACAATGAGCAGTTCTTC. Translated, it gives CASSLVGTGEYNEQFF.

This clonotype was observed at least ten times. J is TRBJ2-2 and V is TRBV12-3 or TRBV12-4; the match to TRBD2 covers 10 bases. With 3 bases clipped from V and 3 bases from J, the junction kept 10 bases outside the gene matches. CDR3 length: 18 residues. The CDR3 region is CASSLGIGLAEYTGELFF. The CDR3 bases are TGTGCCAGCAGTTTGGGTATAGGACTAGCGGAGTACACCGGGGAGCTGTTTTTT.

As regards this clonotype: A much more abundant neighbour one base away suggests this may be a read error. The chain is built from TRBV12-3 or TRBV12-4 and TRBJ2-7; D is tentatively TRBD1 or TRBD2 (5 bases each). The V end lost 3 bases, the J end lost 2 bases, and 11 bases lay between the germline ends. This CDR3 region has 14 residues. This CDR3 is CASSFGGRPYEQYV. CDR3 coding DNA: TGTGCCAGCAGTTTTGGGGGACGACCCTACGAGCAGTACGTC.

This clonotype has a count of ten or more. The CDR3 region has the DNA TGTGCCAGCAGGGGAACCAATCAGCCCCAGCATTTT. Amino acids: CASRGTNQPQHF. The J gene is TRBJ1-5, the V gene TRBV2; D is unresolved. From germline, CDR1 is SNHLY and CDR2 FYNNEI. The CDR3 has 12 amino acids. V lost 6 bases and J 3 bases, leaving 6 bases between the germline ends.

The rearrangement joins TRBV4-3 to TRBJ1-2; 7 nucleotides agree with TRBD1. Germline V gene lookup returns CDR1 LGHNA and CDR2 YSLEER. The CDR3 runs to 19 residues. J was trimmed by 4 bases and V by 0 bases; bases with no gene match: 17. CDR3 region: CASSQDAGQLSLLGYGYTF. The CDR3 DNA sequence: TGCGCCAGCAGCCAAGATGCGGGACAGCTATCTCTCTTGGGCTATGGCTACACCTTC.

Concerning this clonotype itself: Because it lacks the conserved phenylalanine or tryptophan at the end, this CDR3 is likely a read error. The chain is built from TRBV20-1 and TRBJ2-2, with TRBD2 identical over 9 bases. CDR1 is DFQATT, CDR2 SNEGSKA, per germline (reference sequence). With 6 bases clipped from V and 0 bases from J, the junction kept 5 bases outside the gene matches. The CDR3 totals 15 residues. The CDR3 sequence is CSAQTSGPNTGELFS. The CDR3 coding sequence is TGCAGTGCACAAACTAGCGGGCCGAACACCGGGGAGCTGTTTTCT.

This clonotype has only a few counts. J is TRBJ2-7 and V is TRBV7-9, with 7 positions matching TRBD2. V gave up 2 bases and J gave up 2 bases; unmatched junction bases: 3. This CDR3 is built from 14 residues. The germline gives CDR1 SEHNR, CDR2 FQNEAQ (reference sequence). As DNA, the CDR3 is TGTGCCAGCAGCTTAAGAGGGAGGGCCTACGAGCAGTACTTC. It translates to CASSLRGRAYEQYF.

CDR3 DNA: TGTGCCAGCAGTACACCAGGACAGGGACGGACCGGGGAGCTGTTTTTT. It specifies CASSTPGQGRTGELFF. The V and J genes are TRBV28 and TRBJ2-2, with TRBD1 matching 8 bases. The length of the CDR3 is 16 residues. CDR1 is MDHEN and CDR2 is SYDVKM in the germline V gene. V dropped 5 bases and J dropped 5; count of bases not matched to a gene: 10.

This clonotype has more than one count but fewer than ten. The chain uses TRBV19 and TRBJ2-2, with 10 nucleotides matching TRBD2. CDR3 size: 14 residues. From germline, CDR1 is LNHDA and CDR2 SQIVND (reference sequence). The trim removed 6 bases at V and 7 bases at J, leaving 5 bases unmatched. The CDR3 DNA reads as TGTGCCAGTAGCCAACTAGCGGGAATCGGGGAGCTGTTTTTT. Translated: CASSQLAGIGELFF.

In this sample, this clonotype turned up many times. This chain links TRBV30 with TRBJ2-1; 10 nucleotides line up with TRBD2. CDR3 length: 15 residues. The V gene's germline CDR1 is GTSNPN and CDR2 SVGIG (reference sequence). V lost 3 bases to trimming and J lost 10 bases; unmatched junction nucleotides: 12. CDR3 in amino acids: CAWREGQRGGKEQFF. CDR3 nucleotide sequence: TGTGCCTGGAGGGAAGGCCAGCGGGGGGGCAAAGAGCAGTTCTTC.

The rearrangement links TRBV6-5 to TRBJ1-5, with TRBD1 matching over 7 bases. Germline V gene lookup returns CDR1 MNHEY and CDR2 SVGAGI. The length of the CDR3 is 18 residues. The trim removed 1 base at V and 1 base at J, leaving 10 bases unmatched. CDR3 residues: CASSYYPGGGVSNQPQHF. CDR3 nucleotide sequence: TGTGCCAGCAGTTACTATCCAGGGGGAGGGGTGAGCAATCAGCCCCAGCATTTT.

Here the CDR3 reads CSGWGGEITGEQFF. The CDR3 DNA sequence: TGCAGTGGATGGGGAGGGGAAATTACGGGTGAGCAGTTCTTC. The rearrangement links TRBV29-1 to TRBJ2-1; the match to TRBD2 covers 7 bases. The CDR3 runs to 14 residues. The germline gives CDR1 SQVTM, CDR2 ANQGSEA.

The chain has TRBV4-1 and TRBJ1-1, with 7 bases fitting TRBD1. Looked up from germline, CDR1 is MGHRA and CDR2 is YSYEKL. Germline trimming cut 1 base from V and 4 bases from J; bases unmatched to any gene: 9. The CDR3 runs 16 residues. The chain's CDR3 is CASSQATGVDRTEAFF. The CDR3, as DNA: TGCGCCAGCAGCCAAGCAACAGGGGTGGATCGCACTGAAGCTTTCTTT.

This clonotype was seen many times. The rearrangement joins TRBV7-6 to TRBJ2-7, with D unclear. This CDR3 has 13 residues. V was shortened by 0 bases and J by 3 bases, with 6 bases between the two germline ends. Germline V CDR1 and CDR2: SGHVS, FNYEAQ. The CDR3 DNA reads as TGTGCCAGCAGCTTAGCGGCACACTACGAGCAGTACTTC. The encoded protein is CASSLAAHYEQYF.